A single sample gave rise to the 8 T cell receptor beta chains below, sequenced in a study of T cell changes during pregnancy in multiple sclerosis. Data came from immunoSEQ multiplex PCR; TCRdb stores just in-frame clones and leaves some out. The sample has about 74,000 clones; approximately 91% are singletons. This specimen consisted of peripheral blood, obtained before pregnancy. The receptors originated from a female donor with multiple sclerosis, enrolled in a pregnancy study.

The chain has TRBV19 and TRBJ1-2; tentatively, D is TRBD1 (6 bases). Looked up from germline, CDR1 is LNHDA and CDR2 is SQIVND (reference sequence). The CDR3 totals 14 residues. V lost 6 bases and J 4 bases, leaving 15 bases between the germline ends. The CDR3 loop reads CASSKQGQTYGYTF. Written as DNA, the CDR3 is TGTGCCAGTAGCAAACAGGGCCAGACCTATGGCTACACCTTC.

The V call is TRBV2, the J call TRBJ2-1, with 7 positions matching TRBD2. The junction had 2 bases not matched to a gene; V was cut back by 0 bases and J by 6 bases. This CDR3 is built from 14 residues. Germline V gene data show CDR1 as SNHLY and CDR2 as FYNNEI. The CDR3 DNA sequence: TGTGCCAGCAGTGAAGCGGGAGGGCCCAATGAGCAGTTCTTC. Translated, it gives CASSEAGGPNEQFF.

This chain joins TRBV2 and TRBJ1-2; 8 bases agree with TRBD1. V lost 7 bases and J lost 3; bases outside the gene matches: 7. Germline assignment: CDR1 SNHLY and CDR2 FYNNEI. The CDR3 extends over 14 amino acids. The CDR3 here is CASTGQGGHYGYTF. DNA for the CDR3: TGTGCCAGCACTGGACAGGGAGGACACTATGGCTACACCTTC.

This clone was counted once. The chain couples TRBV30 to TRBJ2-2; TRBD2 aligns across 7 bases. This CDR3 region has 13 residues. The V segment lost 3 bases and the J segment 7 bases; nucleotides outside the gene matches: 5. Germline CDR1 reads GTSNPN; CDR2 reads SVGIG (reference sequence). The CDR3 spells CAWRSSGIGELFF. Written as DNA, the CDR3 is TGTGCCTGGAGGTCGAGCGGGATCGGGGAGCTGTTTTTT.

The rearrangement links TRBV4-3 to TRBJ1-2; D not certain. Germline-derived CDR1 and CDR2 are LGHNA and YSLEER. V shed 0 bases and J shed 2 bases, with 10 bases lying between them. The CDR3 runs 15 residues. The CDR3 reads CASSQELTRNYGYTF. Here the CDR3 DNA reads TGCGCCAGCAGCCAAGAGTTGACACGAAACTATGGCTACACCTTC.

This clone has a handful of counts. The chain is built from TRBV9 and TRBJ1-2; D possibly corresponds to TRBD1 (5 bases). Per the germline V gene, CDR1 is SGDLS and CDR2 is YYNGEE. Trimming shortened V by 1 base and J by 0 bases, and 10 bases separated the two germline ends. CDR3 length: 15 residues. This CDR3 is CASSVWQGTNYGYTF. CDR3 DNA sequence: TGTGCCAGCAGCGTATGGCAGGGCACTAACTATGGCTACACCTTC.

V and J are TRBV4-1 and TRBJ1-1; 7 bases line up with TRBD1. Germline CDR1 MGHRA, CDR2 YSYEKL. This CDR3 has 15 amino acids. Trimming removed 4 bases from V and 1 base from J; junction bases left unmatched: 6. The CDR3 region has the DNA TGCGCCAGCAGCCTCGGAGGGGGCAGGAACACTGAAGCTTTCTTT. The encoded protein is CASSLGGGRNTEAFF.

The chain recombines TRBV25-1 with TRBJ2-3; possibly TRBD1 for D (6 bases). The CDR3 has 13 amino acids. From germline, CDR1 is MGHDK and CDR2 SYGVNS. V lost 4 bases and J lost 1, with 6 bases in between. CDR3 nucleotides: TGTGCCAGCAGTGGGACAGGCACAGATACGCAGTATTTT. This gives the protein CASSGTGTDTQYF.